A selection of T cell receptor beta chains follows, all from one sample in a study of technical replicates of blood from a handful of donors. Measured with immunoSEQ multiplex PCR; TCRdb has only the in-frame clones, and not every one. There are tens of thousands of clones in the sample; about 93% occur only once, and roughly 0.25% lies in the top ten. Sequencing was performed on T cells isolated from PBMCs. The receptors derive from a human donor in good health. Both conserved end residues are part of each CDR3. A D gene is named only where the DNA matches it firmly. Size is stated for part of the rows, as once, few or many counts, or as a class when the clone is expanded.

j_gene,d_gene,abundance,v_gene,CDR3aa,CDR3nt
TRBJ1-4,TRBD1,NA,TRBV5-1,CASSIRQGLNEKLFF,TGCGCCAGCAGCATACGACAGGGACTTAATGAAAAACTGTTTTTT
TRBJ2-1,NA,few,TRBV4-1,CASSQDSNSYNEQFF,TGCGCCAGCAGCCAAGATAGTAATTCCTACAATGAGCAGTTCTTC
TRBJ2-2,NA,NA,TRBV5-6,CASSLGQTGELFF,TGTGCCAGCAGCTTGGGGCAAACCGGGGAGCTGTTTTTT
TRBJ2-7,NA,NA,TRBV28,CASSLGGTNSYEQYF,TGTGCCAGCAGTTTAGGTGGCACCAACTCCTACGAGCAGTACTTC
TRBJ1-2,NA,NA,TRBV2,CASSEQGGHYGYTF,TGTGCCAGCAGTGAACAGGGAGGACACTATGGCTACACCTTC
TRBJ1-1,NA,NA,TRBV30,CAWSVPAGTTEAFF,TGTGCCTGGAGTGTACCAGCGGGAACCACTGAAGCTTTCTTT
TRBJ2-6,NA,NA,TRBV19,CATHLGGGANVLTF,TGTGCCACCCATCTTGGAGGGGGGGCCAACGTCCTGACTTTC
TRBJ2-7,TRBD1,NA,TRBV7-3,CASSSPGQGSYEQYF,TGTGCCAGCAGCTCCCCGGGACAGGGTTCCTACGAGCAGTACTTC
TRBJ1-2,TRBD1,once,TRBV7-3,CASSPGQGYGYTF,TGTGCCAGCAGCCCGGGACAGGGGTATGGCTACACCTTC
TRBJ2-2,NA,NA,TRBV27,CASSPVRAGVELFF,TGTGCCAGCAGTCCAGTCAGGGCAGGCGTGGAGCTGTTTTTT
TRBJ2-7,NA,NA,TRBV30,CAWSGSTNHYEQYF,TGTGCCTGGAGTGGTTCTACCAACCACTACGAGCAGTACTTC
TRBJ2-2,NA,NA,TRBV11-3,CASSLGVAGELFF,TGTGCCAGCAGCTTAGGAGTGGCCGGGGAGCTGTTTTTT
TRBJ2-2,TRBD2,NA,TRBV9,CASSGSGSRNTGELFF,TGTGCCAGCAGCGGGAGCGGGAGCCGAAACACCGGGGAGCTGTTTTTT
TRBJ2-2,NA,NA,TRBV5-1,CASSFQGGELFF,TGCGCCAGCAGCTTTCAGGGCGGGGAGCTGTTTTTT
TRBJ2-2,TRBD2,NA,TRBV6-1,CASSERGGHTGELFF,TGTGCCAGCAGTGAACGGGGGGGGCACACCGGGGAGCTGTTTTTT
TRBJ2-3,TRBD1,NA,TRBV5-1,CASSLGTGGTDTQYF,TGCGCCAGCAGCTTGGGAACAGGGGGCACAGATACGCAGTATTTT
TRBJ1-2,TRBD1,NA,TRBV18,CASSPTGQGFDYGYTF,TGTGCCAGCTCACCAACGGGACAGGGATTCGACTATGGCTACACCTTC
TRBJ1-2,NA,NA,TRBV30,CAWSAGHGYTF,TGTGCCTGGAGTGCTGGGCATGGCTACACCTTC
TRBJ2-7,TRBD2,NA,TRBV12-5,CASGSDGLVGTHEQYF,TGTGCTAGTGGTTCCGACGGACTAGTCGGAACGCACGAGCAGTACTTC
TRBJ2-1,NA,NA,TRBV6-1,CASLAVNYNEQFF,TGTGCCAGCCTGGCGGTGAATTACAATGAGCAGTTCTTC
TRBJ2-7,TRBD2,NA,TRBV12-5,CASGASLAGETYEQYF,TGTGCTAGTGGGGCCTCACTAGCGGGTGAAACCTACGAGCAGTACTTC
TRBJ2-3,TRBD2,once,TRBV5-1,CASSFTSGRVDDTQYF,TGCGCCAGCAGCTTTACTAGCGGGAGGGTAGATGATACGCAGTATTTT
TRBJ2-7,NA,NA,TRBV19,CASSIAGVDEQYF,TGTGCCAGTAGTATAGCGGGGGTCGACGAGCAGTACTTC